This T cell receptor (beta chain) came from a study of CD4 T cells in relation to SARS-CoV-2 and coronaviruses. Study-wide background: ViraFEST: roughly 9-day antigen culture of PBMCs, then TCR beta CDR3 sequencing. No peptide or an HIV-1 Nef peptide pool served as negative control.

This CDR3 is 14 amino acids long. Germline CDR1 and CDR2: MDHEN and SYDVKM. The ends lost 5 bases at V and 3 bases at J; junction bases unmatched: 4. TCRdb keeps only in-frame clones here, not all; method: immunoSEQ multiplex PCR. Here the sample spans 20,000 to 30,000 clones, 76% being singletons. Comments on this clone: The antigen is unknown.

The unexposed donors gave CD4+ T cells in about 2011-2018, prior to COVID-19. Isolation of CD4+ T cells took place after about 10 days in culture. As cell numbers allowed, unexposed-donor CD4+ T cells faced SARS-CoV-2 S/N and four cold-coronavirus spikes. Cultures held about 2 million PBMCs per well with roughly 10 IU/ml IL-2. The genes are TRBV28 and TRBJ2-3, with TRBD2 matching over 8 bases. The receptor's source is a human donor in good health. The sample was CD4+ T cells from PBMCs, cultured in vitro. The CDR3 coding sequence is TGTGCCAGCAGTCCCCCGGGGGGGACAGATACGCAGTATTTT. Encoded protein: CASSPPGGTDTQYF.